Given below is one T cell receptor (beta chain) in context. The antigen is undetermined. This entry comes from a study of cytomegalovirus exposure and HLA in healthy donors. Trimming removed 5 bases at V and 1 base at J, with 5 bases between. Germline CDR1 SGHAT, CDR2 FQNNGV. The CDR3 has 12 amino acids. Overall study findings and caveats: A later analysis reportedly found fewer N-insertions in an Asian-associated ancestry cluster than the approximately 700-donor mean. Later genetic work tied a missense DCLRE1C variant to beta-chain V and J trimming. Reports indicate that TCR beta sequences accurately predicted the HLA-A and HLA-B alleles of most subjects.

In the PCR, 60 Vbeta and 13 Jbeta primers were used. TCRdb keeps only in-frame clones here, not all; method: immunoSEQ multiplex PCR. The data contain some 100,000 clones, over 60% of them seen just once; the ten biggest clones take up around 4%. The sample comprised PBMCs. The chain combines TRBV11-2 with TRBJ1-1, with a tentative D call TRBD1 (5 bases). This TCR was recovered from a female donor in good health and CMV-seropositive. The CDR3 here is CASSQGNTEAFF. The CDR3 coding sequence is TGTGCCAGCAGCCAGGGGAACACTGAAGCTTTCTTT.